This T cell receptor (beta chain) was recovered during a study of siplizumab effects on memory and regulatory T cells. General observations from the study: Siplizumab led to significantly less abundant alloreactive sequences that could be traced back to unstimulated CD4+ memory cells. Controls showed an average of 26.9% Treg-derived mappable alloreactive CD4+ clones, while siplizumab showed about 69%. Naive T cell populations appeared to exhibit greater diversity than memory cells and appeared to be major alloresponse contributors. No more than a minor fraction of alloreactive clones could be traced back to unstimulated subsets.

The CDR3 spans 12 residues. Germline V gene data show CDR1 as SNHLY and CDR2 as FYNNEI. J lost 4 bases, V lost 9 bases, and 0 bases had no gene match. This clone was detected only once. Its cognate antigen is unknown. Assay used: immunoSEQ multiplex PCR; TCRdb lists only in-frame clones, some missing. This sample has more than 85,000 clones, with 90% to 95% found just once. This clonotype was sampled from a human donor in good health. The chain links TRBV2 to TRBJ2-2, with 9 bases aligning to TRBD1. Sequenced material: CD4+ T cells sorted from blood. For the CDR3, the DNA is TGTGCCAGGGACAGGGGCACCGGGGAGCTGTTTTTT. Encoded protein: CARDRGTGELFF.